Following are 14 T cell receptor beta chains from one sample sequenced in a study of metastatic and nonmetastatic thyroid tumors. Thyroid surgery had not been preceded by any treatment in any patient. With MiXCR, TCRdb reprocessed the PCR reads. This table holds about 93,000 clones, 9.5% to 15% found once. The sequenced sample was blood. These receptor sequences come from a female donor with papillary thyroid cancer or a benign thyroid nodule (not recorded which). Some clones in this sample may be carry-over from other donors' samples.

This clone showed up many times. V gene TRBV19 combines with J gene TRBJ2-2; TRBD1 or TRBD2 may be the D gene (5 bases each). Germline V gene data show CDR1 as LNHDA and CDR2 as SQIVND (reference sequence). Trimming cost V 6 bases and J 1 base, with 24 bases left between them. This CDR3 is built from 19 residues. The CDR3 protein is CASSQGLRGFSVNTGELFF. The CDR3 region has the DNA TGTGCCAGTAGCCAAGGATTGAGGGGCTTCTCAGTGAACACCGGGGAGCTGTTTTTT.

Concerning this clone: It may be a read error: a sequence one base away is much more abundant. This chain joins TRBV5-1 and TRBJ1-4, with D possibly matching TRBD1 (5 bases). This CDR3 is built from 15 residues. Germline V lookup: CDR1 SGHRS, CDR2 YFSETQ. Here the CDR3 DNA reads TGCGCCAGCAGCTTGGGTCAGGGACGTGACGAAAGACTGTTTTTT. This translates into CASSLGQGRDERLFF.

The sample holds many counts of this clone. V gene TRBV6-4 combines with J gene TRBJ2-2, with D unclear. The V end lost 6 bases, the J end lost 1 base, and 6 bases lay between the germline ends. This CDR3 is 13 amino acids long. Germline CDR1 and CDR2: MRHNA and SNTAGT. CDR3 protein: CASRRQNTGELFF. DNA for the CDR3: TGTGCCAGCAGACGACAGAACACCGGGGAGCTGTTTTTT.

The chain is built from TRBV18 and TRBJ2-3; D ambiguous. Germline V CDR1 and CDR2: KGHSH, LQKENI. V lost 1 base to trimming and J lost 0 bases, with 5 bases between them. The CDR3 runs 14 residues. CDR3 bases: TGTGCCAGCTCACCACAGGGTAGCACAGATACGCAGTATTTT. Translation: CASSPQGSTDTQYF.

In this sample, this clone turned up a few times. Relative to the germline gene, one junction end is altered; a read error may explain this. The chain links TRBV6-2 or TRBV6-3 to TRBJ2-7, with D uncertain. The CDR3 is 13 residues long. Per the germline V gene, CDR1 is MNHEY and CDR2 is SVGEGT. CDR3 in amino acids: CASKGVKTYGQYF. CDR3 coding DNA: TGTGCCAGCAAAGGAGTGAAAACCTACGGGCAGTACTTC.

This clone was counted many times. Other DNA sequences within the sample encode an identical CDR3. The CDR3: CASSQDPGLAGYNEQFF. As DNA, the CDR3 is TGTGCCAGCAGCCAAGATCCGGGACTAGCGGGTTACAATGAGCAGTTCTTC. The chain uses TRBV3-1 and TRBJ2-1; TRBD2 matches 12 bases. This CDR3 is built from 17 residues. CDR1 is LGHDT, CDR2 YNNKEL, per germline (reference sequence). With V trimmed by 0 bases and J by 4 bases, 4 bases remained unmatched.

This clone showed up many times. Other DNA sequences from this sample encode an identical CDR3 as well. J is TRBJ1-5 and V is TRBV15, with D possibly TRBD1 on 6 matching bases. Trimming shortened V by 0 bases and J by 7 bases, and 16 bases separated the two germline ends. This CDR3 comprises 16 residues. Germline V gene lookup returns CDR1 LNHNV and CDR2 YYDKDF (reference sequence). CDR3 sequence (DNA): TGTGCCACCAGCAGAGATCTCCCAGGGGCTGGCCAGCCCCAGCATTTT. The encoded protein is CATSRDLPGAGQPQHF.

This clone was seen at least ten times. At the DNA level, this CDR3 is encoded by other sequences in the same sample as well. This chain joins TRBV18 and TRBJ2-2, with D perhaps being TRBD1 or TRBD2 (6 bases each). CDR3 length: 18 amino acids. Trimming shortened V by 3 bases and J by 0 bases, and 17 bases separated the two germline ends. Per germline, CDR1 KGHSH and CDR2 LQKENI. The CDR3 spells CASSPLQQGGSNTGELFF. CDR3 nucleotide sequence: TGTGCCAGCTCACCGCTTCAACAGGGAGGATCGAACACCGGGGAGCTGTTTTTT.

Note on this clone: A read error is possible here, since a much larger clone lies one base away. The chain has TRBV20-1 and TRBJ2-1, with no clear D. Looked up from germline, CDR1 is DFQATT and CDR2 is SNEGSKA (reference sequence). This CDR3 has 13 amino acids. V was pared by 3 bases and J by 1 base, with 7 bases between. The CDR3 coding sequence is TGCAGTGCTAGCGGAAGGTCCTACAATGAGCAGTTCTTC. Its protein is CSASGRSYNEQFF.

This clone was observed at least ten times. The chain uses TRBV2 and TRBJ2-7; D is unclear. Germline CDR1 and CDR2: SNHLY and FYNNEI. The CDR3 is 15 amino acids. With 6 bases removed from V and 3 bases from J, the gap between germline ends came to 18 bases. This CDR3 is CASSLEQNTNYEQYF. CDR3 nucleotides: TGTGCCAGCAGCCTGGAGCAAAACACCAACTACGAGCAGTACTTC.

V usage is TRBV19 and J usage is TRBJ1-5; tentative D call: TRBD1 (5 bases). Trimming left V 5 bases short and J 0 bases short, with 14 bases between. Germline CDR1 reads LNHDA; CDR2 reads SQIVND (reference sequence). The CDR3 is 16 amino acids. The CDR3 loop is CASSAEGVVSNQPQHF. CDR3 nucleotide sequence: TGTGCCAGTAGTGCAGAAGGGGTTGTTAGCAATCAGCCCCAGCATTTT.

This clone was detected many times. The rearrangement joins TRBV30 to TRBJ2-7, with D perhaps matching TRBD1 or TRBD2 (6 bases each). CDR3 length: 13 residues. V was pared by 7 bases and J by 0 bases, with 13 bases between. CDR1 is GTSNPN, CDR2 SVGIG, per germline (reference sequence). The CDR3 reads CASEGVNSYEQYF. CDR3 sequence (DNA): TGTGCCTCGGAGGGGGTGAACTCCTACGAGCAGTACTTC.

This clone was counted at least ten times. One base away lies a much larger clone, so this may be a sequencing read error. This sample also contains other DNA sequences that code for the same CDR3. This sequence joins TRBV30 and TRBJ2-7; D gene uncertain. The CDR3 runs to 11 residues. The germline V gene has CDR1 GTSNPN and CDR2 SVGIG (reference sequence). Trimming pared 0 bases from V and 4 bases from J, leaving 4 bases between. Here the CDR3 reads CAWSVRYEQYF. The CDR3 bases are TGTGCCTGGAGTGTGAGGTACGAGCAGTACTTC.

As for this clone: A much larger clone sits a single nucleotide away, making a read error possible. The genes are TRBV10-3 and TRBJ2-1, with TRBD2 identical over 7 bases. CDR3 length: 15 amino acids. Germline-derived CDR1 and CDR2 are ENHRY and SYGVKD. Trimming at V came to 2 bases and at J to 6 bases, leaving 7 bases not matched to a gene. The CDR3 DNA sequence: TGTGCCATCAGTGAGAGTGGCGGGAGTCTCAATGAGCAGTTCTTC. Translation: CAISESGGSLNEQFF.